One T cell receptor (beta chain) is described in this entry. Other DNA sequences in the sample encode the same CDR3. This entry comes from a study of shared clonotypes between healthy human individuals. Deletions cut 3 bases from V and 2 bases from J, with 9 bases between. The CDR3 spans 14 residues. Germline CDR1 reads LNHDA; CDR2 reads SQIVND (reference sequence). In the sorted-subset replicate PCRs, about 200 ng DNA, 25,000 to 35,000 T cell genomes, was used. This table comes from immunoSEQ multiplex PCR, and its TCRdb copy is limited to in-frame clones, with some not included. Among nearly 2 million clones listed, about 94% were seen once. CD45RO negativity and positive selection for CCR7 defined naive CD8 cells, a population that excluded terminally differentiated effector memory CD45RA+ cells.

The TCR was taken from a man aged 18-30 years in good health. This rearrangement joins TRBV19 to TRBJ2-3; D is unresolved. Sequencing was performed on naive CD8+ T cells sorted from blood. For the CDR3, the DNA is TGTGCCAGTAGTATTCTTGGGTCCACAGATACGCAGTATTTT. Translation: CASSILGSTDTQYF.